Each of the 29 T cell receptor beta chains below was sequenced from the same sample in a study of early T cells in non-severe SARS-CoV-2 infection. TCRdb used MiXCR to reprocess the 5' RACE reads, holding one entry per CDR3 protein. The sample has 95,000 to 150,000 distinct CDR3 sequences; approximately 15% are singletons. Sample: whole blood. Receptors were obtained from an adult who was a healthcare worker with PCR-confirmed SARS-CoV-2 infection or an uninfected control (not recorded which).

This clonotype came up once. The J gene is TRBJ1-1, the V gene TRBV12-3 or TRBV12-4; no reliable D call. The CDR3 consists of 13 residues. V was pared by 6 bases and J by 2 bases, with 10 bases between. CDR3: CASRKQRNTEAFF. The DNA of the CDR3 is TGTGCCAGCAGAAAACAGAGAAACACTGAAGCTTTCTTT.

V usage is TRBV19 and J usage is TRBJ2-6, with D tentatively TRBD1 (6 bases). Germline CDR1 is LNHDA and CDR2 is SQIVND (reference sequence). The CDR3 length is 19 residues. V lost 2 bases to trimming and J lost 0 bases, with 17 bases between them. The CDR3 region is CASSISSQGYLSGANVLTF. The CDR3 coding sequence is TGTGCCAGTAGTATAAGTTCACAGGGTTATCTCTCTGGGGCCAACGTCCTGACTTTC.

The rearrangement uses TRBV6-1 and TRBJ2-6; D remains ambiguous. This CDR3 spans 14 amino acids. Trimming cost V 5 bases and J 0 bases, with 5 bases left between them. Germline values: CDR1 MNHNS, CDR2 SASEGT. The CDR3 loop is CASSQVSGANVLTF. The CDR3 DNA sequence: TGTGCCAGCAGTCAGGTCTCTGGGGCCAACGTCCTGACTTTC.

This clonotype was observed many times. The rearrangement joins TRBV4-2 to TRBJ2-2, with a tentative D call TRBD1 (7 bases). The CDR3 is 16 residues long. Germline V gene lookup returns CDR1 LGHNA and CDR2 YNFKEQ. Deletions cut 0 bases from V and 5 bases from J, with 13 bases between. The CDR3 spells CASSQEAGGRTGELFF. CDR3 DNA sequence: TGTGCCAGCAGCCAAGAGGCAGGGGGGCGTACCGGGGAGCTGTTTTTT.

V is TRBV7-2 and J is TRBJ2-3, with D unresolved. The CDR3 has 13 residues. Trimming took 8 bases from V and 2 from J, leaving 11 bases between them. Germline V gene data show CDR1 as SGHTA and CDR2 as FQGNSA. CDR3 sequence (DNA): TGTGCCAGCGGGAAATGGGACACAGATACGCAGTATTTT. Amino acids: CASGKWDTDTQYF.

J is TRBJ1-5 and V is TRBV4-2; a possible D gene is TRBD1 (5 bases). Germline values: CDR1 LGHNA, CDR2 YNFKEQ. This CDR3 contains 14 residues. V lost 3 bases and J 5 bases, leaving 11 bases between the germline ends. The CDR3 DNA follows: TGTGCCAGCAGCCATGCGGGACGAGATCAGCCCCAGCATTTT. Protein sequence: CASSHAGRDQPQHF.

This chain uses TRBV29-1 with TRBJ2-1; D possibly corresponds to TRBD2 (5 bases). The length of the CDR3 is 12 residues. Germline V CDR1 and CDR2: SQVTM, ANQGSEA. V shed 4 bases and J shed 3 bases, with 7 bases lying between them. The CDR3 protein is CSVARGYNEQFF. Here the CDR3 DNA reads TGCAGCGTTGCTCGGGGCTACAATGAGCAGTTCTTC.

The chain links TRBV3-1 to TRBJ1-1; D not certain. There are 15 residues in the CDR3. V lost 2 bases, J lost 7 bases, and 17 bases lay in between. Germline V gene data show CDR1 as LGHDT and CDR2 as YNNKEL (reference sequence). The CDR3 DNA reads as TGTGCCAGCAGCCAACACTTTACAAAGGATGGTGAAGCTTTCTTT. This gives the protein CASSQHFTKDGEAFF.

This clonotype was seen more than once but under ten times. The J gene is TRBJ1-6, the V gene TRBV5-1, with no clear D. CDR1 SGHRS and CDR2 YFSETQ come from the germline V gene. CDR3 length: 15 amino acids. V was clipped by 4 bases and J by 8 bases, with 16 bases between them. The DNA of the CDR3 is TGCGCCAGCAGCGCTGGGCAGGCGACGGATTCACCCCTCCACTTT. Its protein is CASSAGQATDSPLHF.

The CDR3 DNA is TGTGCTAGTGAACAGGGAAACCAAGAGACCCAGTACTTC. Translating it yields CASEQGNQETQYF. The rearrangement links TRBV12-5 to TRBJ2-5; possibly TRBD1 for D (6 bases). Germline loops: CDR1 LGHNT, CDR2 FRNRAP. Trimming cost V 7 bases and J 0 bases, with 9 bases left between them. This CDR3 comprises 13 residues.

This chain links TRBV29-1 with TRBJ1-1, with D possibly matching TRBD1 (6 bases). Germline V gives CDR1 SQVTM, CDR2 ANQGSEA. Between the trimmed V and J ends, which lost 7 bases and 7 bases, there was a span of 10 bases. This CDR3 comprises 10 residues. CDR3 bases: TGCAGCGCCGGACAGAATGAAGCTTTCTTT. Translated, it gives CSAGQNEAFF.

This clonotype showed up just a few times. The chain couples TRBV7-9 to TRBJ1-6; D is undetermined. The CDR3 is 11 amino acids. V shed 2 bases and J shed 10 bases, with 3 bases lying between them. Germline V lookup: CDR1 SEHNR, CDR2 FQNEAQ (reference sequence). The CDR3 region has the DNA TGTGCCAGCAGCTTAAGCTCACCCCTCCACTTT. This sequence encodes CASSLSSPLHF. Together with reference TRBV7-9 and TRBJ1-6, the CDR3 gives the full variable domain: DTGVSQNPRHKITKRGQNVTFRCDPISEHNRLYWYRQTLGQGPEFLTYFQNEAQLEKSRLLSDRFSAERPKGSFSTLEIQRTEQGDSAMYLCASSLSSPLHFGNGTRLTVT.

This clonotype has more than one count but fewer than ten. The chain carries TRBV4-2 and TRBJ1-1; D is perhaps TRBD1 (6 bases). The CDR3 runs 14 residues. Trimming stripped 1 base from V and 8 bases from J, with 14 bases between. Germline V gene sequence: CDR1 LGHNA, CDR2 YNFKEQ. CDR3 DNA sequence: TGTGCCAGCAGCCAAGTGAACAGGGATACGGAAGCTTTCTTT. Amino acid sequence: CASSQVNRDTEAFF.

In this sample, this clonotype turned up a few times. The chain couples TRBV11-3 to TRBJ2-2; tentatively, D is TRBD2 (6 bases). V lost 5 bases to trimming and J lost 6 bases, with 16 bases between them. This CDR3 spans 15 amino acids. The germline V gene has CDR1 SGHNT and CDR2 YENEEA. The CDR3 nucleotides read TGTGCCAGCAGCCCCGGGGCGGGGCTCGCCGGGGAGCTGTTTTTT. Its translation is CASSPGAGLAGELFF.

This clonotype was counted only a few times. CDR3 in amino acids: CASNLAWDYEQYF. As DNA, the CDR3 is TGTGCCAGCAATCTAGCGTGGGACTACGAGCAGTACTTC. The chain links TRBV6-6 to TRBJ2-7, with TRBD2 as a possible D gene (6 bases). This CDR3 comprises 13 residues. The germline V and J ends were trimmed by 7 bases and 3 bases, with 13 bases remaining between them. Germline loops: CDR1 MNHNY, CDR2 SVGAGI (reference sequence).

The rearrangement joins TRBV7-6 to TRBJ2-1, with TRBD1 matching 7 bases. The CDR3 contains 13 residues. Germline CDR1 and CDR2: SGHVS and FNYEAQ. Trimming at V came to 5 bases and at J to 4 bases, leaving 2 bases not matched to a gene. CDR3 DNA: TGTGCCAGCAGCCTGGGACAGTACAATGAGCAGTTCTTC. Its translation: CASSLGQYNEQFF.

V usage is TRBV7-9 and J usage is TRBJ2-3, with TRBD2 matching 9 bases. V was clipped by 6 bases and J by 2 bases; unmatched bases: 6. The CDR3 contains 15 residues. In germline, CDR1 is SEHNR, CDR2 FQNEAQ (reference sequence). CDR3 coding DNA: TGTGCCAGCAGAGTGAGCGGGGGGATCACAGATACGCAGTATTTT. Translation gives CASRVSGGITDTQYF.

The J gene is TRBJ1-3, the V gene TRBV2, with D hard to call. Trimming cost V 2 bases and J 0 bases, with 8 bases left between them. The CDR3 sequence is 15 residues long. Germline CDR1 and CDR2: SNHLY and FYNNEI. The CDR3 sequence is CASSERRYSGNTIYF. CDR3 coding DNA: TGTGCCAGCAGTGAAAGGCGGTACTCTGGAAACACCATATATTTT.

The chain carries TRBV29-1 and TRBJ2-3; 7 nucleotides agree with TRBD2. The CDR3 is 15 residues long. Unmatched junction bases numbered 8, after V lost 2 bases and J lost 3 bases. CDR1 and CDR2 from the germline V gene are SQVTM and ANQGSEA. CDR3 sequence reads: CSVERDYVSTDTQYF. The CDR3 nucleotides read TGCAGCGTTGAACGGGACTACGTTAGTACAGATACGCAGTATTTT.

The chain combines TRBV4-1 with TRBJ1-3; no clear D. V was shortened by 1 base and J by 0 bases, with 13 bases between the two germline ends. The CDR3 has 17 residues. CDR1 MGHRA and CDR2 YSYEKL come from the germline V gene. CDR3 DNA: TGCGCCAGCAGCCAAGTCGGCTTCAAGAACTCTGGAAACACCATATATTTT. It encodes CASSQVGFKNSGNTIYF.

This chain links TRBV3-1 with TRBJ1-1; TRBD1 matches 12 bases. The germline V gene encodes CDR1 LGHDT and CDR2 YNNKEL (reference sequence). Unmatched junction bases numbered 7, after V lost 3 bases and J lost 14 bases. The CDR3 is 13 amino acids. The CDR3 here is CASSQGQGARLFF. CDR3 DNA: TGTGCCAGCAGCCAGGGACAGGGGGCAAGGTTGTTCTTT.

This clonotype was seen more than once but under ten times. V and J are TRBV12-3 or TRBV12-4 and TRBJ2-1; 7 positions match TRBD1. V shed 9 bases and J 8 bases; nucleotides not matched to a gene: 13. The CDR3 runs to 14 residues. CDR3 sequence (DNA): TGTGCCAGTACCACAGGGGTTCAAGGCCATGAGCAGTTCTTC. Protein sequence: CASTTGVQGHEQFF.

Worth noting for this clonotype: Its ends do not fully match the called genes, so a read error is possible. This chain links TRBV3-1 with TRBJ2-6; maybe TRBD1 (5 bases). CDR1 is LGHDT, CDR2 YNNKEL, per germline (reference sequence). The CDR3 extends over 18 amino acids. The CDR3 sequence: CASSQVPRAHSGANVLIF. The CDR3 nucleotides read TGTGCCAGCAGCCAAGTTCCGAGAGCCCACTCTGGGGCCAACGTCCTGATTTTC. Using reference TRBV3-1 and TRBJ2-6 for the parts outside the CDR3, the full variable domain is DTAVSQTPKYLVTQMGNDKSIKCEQNLGHDTMYWYKQDSKKFLKIMFSYNNKELIINETVPNRFSPKSPDKAHLNLHINSLELGDSAVYFCASSQVPRAHSGANVLIFGAGSRLTVL.

The chain combines TRBV30 with TRBJ1-4; tentative D call: TRBD1 (6 bases). V lost 0 bases and J 7 bases, leaving 12 bases between the germline ends. CDR1 GTSNPN and CDR2 SVGIG come from the germline V gene (reference sequence). The CDR3 is 14 amino acids. CDR3: CAWSVSRGPEKLFF. The CDR3 region has the DNA TGTGCCTGGAGTGTTTCCAGGGGACCTGAAAAACTGTTTTTT.

This clonotype was seen a few times. The gene calls are TRBV3-1 and TRBJ1-6; D not resolved. Deletions cut 2 bases from V and 10 bases from J, with 15 bases between. The V gene's germline CDR1 is LGHDT and CDR2 YNNKEL (reference sequence). This CDR3 comprises 15 residues. In DNA form, the CDR3 reads TGTGCCAGCAGCCAAAATCTAGCGGGTGGCTCACCCCTCCACTTT. It specifies CASSQNLAGGSPLHF.

The chain recombines TRBV6-6 with TRBJ1-4, with D tentatively TRBD1 (5 bases). The CDR3 consists of 12 residues. V was pared by 10 bases and J by 5 bases, with 11 bases between. The V gene's germline CDR1 is MNHNY and CDR2 SVGAGI (reference sequence). The CDR3 region has the DNA TGTGCCACGCAGGGCTTCAATGAAAAACTGTTTTTT. Its protein is CATQGFNEKLFF.

DNA for the CDR3: TGTGCCAGCTCACCAAACCGGGGACAGGGGGGCACTGAAGCTTTCTTT. It codes for CASSPNRGQGGTEAFF. The chain recombines TRBV18 with TRBJ1-1, with 11 nucleotides matching TRBD1. This CDR3 contains 16 residues. Germline lookup yields CDR1 KGHSH and CDR2 LQKENI. The ends lost 2 bases at V and 4 bases at J; junction bases unmatched: 6.

This clonotype was seen repeatedly, ten times or more. The gene calls are TRBV20-1 and TRBJ1-3; a weak D match, TRBD1 (5 bases). V was pared by 3 bases and J by 0 bases, with 9 bases between. Germline CDR1 and CDR2: DFQATT and SNEGSKA (reference sequence). The CDR3 runs 14 residues. The chain's CDR3 is CSARPGASGNTIYF. For the CDR3, the DNA is TGCAGTGCTAGGCCTGGGGCCTCTGGAAACACCATATATTTT.

This clonotype was seen a few times. The chain has TRBV4-1 and TRBJ2-7, with 9 bases that match TRBD2. The germline V gene encodes CDR1 MGHRA and CDR2 YSYEKL. V dropped 1 base and J dropped 4; count of bases not matched to a gene: 2. The CDR3 runs to 14 residues. The CDR3 here is CASSQASGAYEQYF. Written as DNA, the CDR3 is TGCGCCAGCAGCCAAGCTAGCGGGGCGTACGAGCAGTACTTC.